Given below is one T cell receptor beta chain in context. Its antigen is unidentified. The data derive from a study of shared clonotypes between healthy human individuals. Regarding the study as a whole: A limitation of the genetic and exposure-history diversity represented arose from few donors.

Germline-derived CDR1 and CDR2 are SGHAT and FQNNGV. The V and J ends lost 5 bases and 0 bases respectively, with 10 bases between them. The CDR3 has 14 residues. Repertoires were generated with immunoSEQ multiplex PCR, while TCRdb's copy carries only in-frame clones and drops some. The sample holds approximately 1,000,000 clones, 70% to 80% seen once. The sequencing sample was made of memory CD4+ T cells from PBMCs. Subset in this sample: CD45RA-negative fraction. The clonotype comes from a man aged 18 to 29 in good health. Some clones in this sample may be carry-over from other donors' samples. The rearrangement links TRBV11-2 to TRBJ2-5, with D perhaps TRBD2 (6 bases). This CDR3 reads CASSRGGDQETQYF. The CDR3 DNA is TGTGCCAGCAGCCGAGGAGGGGACCAAGAGACCCAGTACTTC.